Each of the 22 T cell receptor beta chains below was sequenced from the same sample in a study of T cell responses to AZD1222 COVID-19 vaccine. Measured with immunoSEQ multiplex PCR; TCRdb has only the in-frame clones, and not every one. The table lists 150,000 to 250,000 clones, approximately 90% of them singletons. This specimen was peripheral blood, taken 28 days after the second AZD1222 dose. The receptors stem from an adult who received the AZD1222 COVID-19 vaccine.

This chain uses TRBV5-1 with TRBJ1-6; D is uncertain. The V gene lost 4 bases and the J gene lost 8 bases, with 13 bases spanning the gap. This CDR3 region has 14 residues. Germline V gene lookup returns CDR1 SGHRS and CDR2 YFSETQ. The CDR3 DNA follows: TGCGCCAGCAGCCCTTACGGCGGGTATTCACCCCTCCACTTT. This codes for CASSPYGGYSPLHF. Based on the CDR3 plus reference TRBV5-1 and TRBJ1-6, the full variable domain is KAGVTQTPRYLIKTRGQQVTLSCSPISGHRSVSWYQQTPGQGLQFLFEYFSETQRNKGNFPGRFSGRQFSNSRSEMNVSTLELGDSALYLCASSPYGGYSPLHFGNGTRLTVT.

The gene calls are TRBV5-1 and TRBJ1-5, with no clear D. V was pared by 0 bases and J by 4 bases, with 5 bases between. The germline gives CDR1 SGHRS, CDR2 YFSETQ. The CDR3 spans 13 residues. CDR3 amino acids: CASSLEINQPQHF. The CDR3, as DNA: TGCGCCAGCAGCTTGGAGATAAATCAGCCCCAGCATTTT. The whole variable domain, filled in from reference TRBV5-1 and TRBJ1-5, reads KAGVTQTPRYLIKTRGQQVTLSCSPISGHRSVSWYQQTPGQGLQFLFEYFSETQRNKGNFPGRFSGRQFSNSRSEMNVSTLELGDSALYLCASSLEINQPQHFGDGTRLSIL.

CDR3 amino acids: CASSPGGKGEQFF. In DNA, the CDR3 is TGTGCCAGCAGCCCCGGGGGGAAGGGTGAGCAGTTCTTC. This chain connects TRBV7-9 to TRBJ2-1, with TRBD2 identical over 7 bases. Trimming at V came to 5 bases and at J to 9 bases, leaving 7 bases not matched to a gene. The germline V gene has CDR1 SEHNR and CDR2 FQNEAQ (reference sequence). The length of the CDR3 is 13 residues.

The gene calls are TRBV2 and TRBJ1-6; no clear D gene. Trimming removed 7 bases from V and 5 bases from J, with 3 bases in between. The CDR3 totals 11 residues. The germline V gene encodes CDR1 SNHLY and CDR2 FYNNEI. This chain's CDR3 is CASTDNSPLHF. The CDR3 nucleotides read TGTGCCAGCACCGATAATTCACCCCTCCACTTT.

This chain links TRBV5-1 with TRBJ1-2; TRBD1 might be the D (6 bases). This CDR3 has 14 residues. Trimming removed 0 bases from V and 8 bases from J, with 14 bases in between. Germline assignment: CDR1 SGHRS and CDR2 YFSETQ. In nucleotides, the CDR3 is TGCGCCAGCAGCTTGGGGCGACAGGCACAGGGCTACACCTTC. Its translation is CASSLGRQAQGYTF.

Regarding this clone: One end of the junction fails to match germline, which may point to a read error. The chain recombines TRBV7-2 with TRBJ2-1, with 8 bases fitting TRBD2. The germline V gene has CDR1 SGHTA and CDR2 FQGNSA. The CDR3 covers 16 residues. Here the CDR3 reads CASSLAGGRTHNAQFF. CDR3 DNA sequence: TGTGCCAGCAGCTTAGCTGGCGGGAGGACACACAATGCGCAGTTCTTC.

Points on this clone: Other DNA variants within this sample encode the same CDR3. This chain uses TRBV6-5 with TRBJ1-4; D gene unclear. CDR3 size: 15 residues. V was trimmed by 5 bases and J by 0 bases, leaving 10 bases between them. Germline assignment: CDR1 MNHEY and CDR2 SVGAGI. The CDR3 sequence is CASSPSGATNEKLFF. For the CDR3, the DNA is TGTGCCAGCAGTCCATCTGGTGCAACTAATGAAAAACTGTTTTTT.

V and J are TRBV18 and TRBJ2-1, with TRBD2 matching 7 bases. J lost 4 bases, V lost 3 bases, and 6 bases had no gene match. In germline, CDR1 is KGHSH, CDR2 LQKENI. The CDR3 is 15 amino acids. The CDR3 DNA sequence: TGTGCCAGCTCACCCCCGGGACTACCATACAATGAGCAGTTCTTC. This codes for CASSPPGLPYNEQFF. Full variable domain (remainder filled in from reference TRBV18 and TRBJ2-1): NAGVMQNPRHLVRRRGQEARLRCSPMKGHSHVYWYRQLPEEGLKFMVYLQKENIIDESGMPKERFSAEFPKEGPSILRIQQVVRGDSAAYFCASSPPGLPYNEQFFGPGTRLTVL.

V gene TRBV28 combines with J gene TRBJ1-2; tentatively, D is TRBD1 (6 bases). CDR3 length: 16 residues. CDR1 and CDR2 from the germline V gene are MDHEN and SYDVKM. V shed 5 bases and J shed 4 bases, with 20 bases lying between them. In nucleotides, the CDR3 is TGTGCCAGCAGTCCTACCCCCGGGGGGGGCGCCTATGGCTACACCTTC. Amino acids: CASSPTPGGGAYGYTF.

The rearrangement links TRBV5-1 to TRBJ1-3; 9 bases agree with TRBD1. In germline, CDR1 is SGHRS, CDR2 YFSETQ. This CDR3 has 16 amino acids. The V and J ends lost 5 bases and 2 bases, in that order; junction bases with no gene match: 8. Here the CDR3 DNA reads TGCGCCAGCAGTCAAATCGGGACAGGGACTGGAAACACCATATATTTT. Amino acids: CASSQIGTGTGNTIYF.

This clone was recorded once. J is TRBJ1-5 and V is TRBV27, with D maybe TRBD1 (5 bases). From germline, CDR1 is MNHEY and CDR2 SMNVEV (reference sequence). V lost 0 bases to trimming and J lost 1 base, with 7 bases between them. The CDR3 is 15 residues long. The CDR3, as DNA: TGTGCCAGCAGTTTATCGCAGGGAAGCAATCAGCCCCAGCATTTT. Translation gives CASSLSQGSNQPQHF.

This chain uses TRBV19 with TRBJ1-5; D gene ambiguous. The CDR3 runs 14 residues. Germline V CDR1 and CDR2: LNHDA, SQIVND (reference sequence). Trimming left V 7 bases short and J 7 bases short, with 17 bases between. The CDR3 bases are TGTGCCAGTAATAGGTTTCAAGTCTTGCAGCCCCAGCATTTT. It is translated as CASNRFQVLQPQHF.

This chain uses TRBV6-1 with TRBJ2-4; 8 nucleotides align to TRBD2. CDR1 is MNHNS and CDR2 is SASEGT in the germline V gene. This CDR3 has 16 amino acids. The junction had 6 bases not matched to a gene; V was cut back by 2 bases and J by 3 bases. The CDR3 protein is CASSEYTGGVKNIQYF. The CDR3 DNA sequence: TGTGCCAGCAGTGAATATACGGGAGGGGTCAAAAACATTCAGTACTTC.

This clone came up once. The chain recombines TRBV18 with TRBJ2-5; D remains ambiguous. Per the germline V gene, CDR1 is KGHSH and CDR2 is LQKENI. The ends were cut back, 0 bases at V and 5 bases at J, with 13 bases in the middle. This CDR3 has 15 residues. The DNA of the CDR3 is TGTGCCAGCTCACCACCGGGTGGCTACGGGGAGACCCAGTACTTC. Protein sequence: CASSPPGGYGETQYF.

This sequence joins TRBV19 and TRBJ2-1, with no clear D. CDR1 LNHDA and CDR2 SQIVND come from the germline V gene (reference sequence). This CDR3 contains 11 residues. Trimming took 3 bases from V and 9 from J, leaving 6 bases between them. The CDR3 is CASSMEVEQFF. CDR3 nucleotides: TGTGCCAGTAGTATGGAAGTTGAGCAGTTCTTC.

The chain links TRBV20-1 to TRBJ2-5; the D is unclear. Germline CDR1 reads DFQATT; CDR2 reads SNEGSKA (reference sequence). Trimming removed 6 bases at V and 1 base at J, with 6 bases between. The CDR3 is 11 amino acids. The CDR3 protein is CSAGFQETQYF. The CDR3, as DNA: TGCAGTGCAGGGTTCCAAGAGACCCAGTACTTC.

The V and J genes are TRBV5-1 and TRBJ2-1, with TRBD2 matching 8 bases. The CDR3 runs 13 residues. Germline V gene sequence: CDR1 SGHRS, CDR2 YFSETQ. J gave up 8 bases and V 3 bases, and 4 bases lay outside the gene matches. CDR3 loop: CASSWGLVDEQFF. The DNA of the CDR3 is TGCGCCAGCAGCTGGGGACTAGTCGATGAGCAGTTCTTC.

V and J are TRBV7-8 and TRBJ1-2; 7 bases are shared with TRBD1. CDR3 length equals 14 residues. Losses at the gene ends were 0 bases for V and 4 bases for J; bases not matched to a gene: 2. Germline assignment: CDR1 SGHVS and CDR2 FQNEAQ. The CDR3 reads CASSLATGTYGYTF. The CDR3 DNA reads TGTGCCAGCAGCTTAGCGACAGGGACCTATGGCTACACCTTC.

This clone was seen a single time. The chain couples TRBV11-2 to TRBJ1-1; D unresolved. CDR1 is SGHAT, CDR2 FQNNGV, per germline. This CDR3 has 13 amino acids. The ends were cut back, 3 bases at V and 2 bases at J, with 7 bases in the middle. As DNA, the CDR3 is TGTGCCAGCAGCTTTAGGTTTAACACTGAAGCTTTCTTT. Its translation: CASSFRFNTEAFF. The entire variable domain, with the rest obtained from reference TRBV11-2 and TRBJ1-1, is as follows: EAGVAQSPRYKIIEKRQSVAFWCNPISGHATLYWYQQILGQGPKLLIQFQNNGVVDDSQLPKDRFSAERLKGVDSTLKIQPAKLEDSAVYLCASSFRFNTEAFFGQGTRLTVV.

This chain links TRBV18 with TRBJ2-6, with D possibly being TRBD1 or TRBD2 (5 bases each). Germline V gene lookup returns CDR1 KGHSH and CDR2 LQKENI. The CDR3 has 17 amino acids. Trimming took off 5 bases at V and 0 bases at J, with 14 bases between the two ends. The CDR3 DNA follows: TGTGCCAGCTCATCTACTAGACAGAGCTCTGGGGCCAACGTCCTGACTTTC. This encodes CASSSTRQSSGANVLTF.

This chain joins TRBV5-1 and TRBJ1-2, with 7 bases fitting TRBD1. This CDR3 has 13 amino acids. Germline V gene lookup returns CDR1 SGHRS and CDR2 YFSETQ. V shed 3 bases, J shed 4 bases, and the junction held 3 bases outside the gene matches. The CDR3 reads CASSYRDSYGYTF. The CDR3 nucleotides read TGCGCCAGCAGCTACCGGGACAGCTATGGCTACACCTTC.

The chain carries TRBV5-1 and TRBJ2-1; 8 bases are shared with TRBD1. The germline gives CDR1 SGHRS, CDR2 YFSETQ. Trimming at V came to 4 bases and at J to 4 bases, leaving 13 bases not matched to a gene. The CDR3 consists of 17 residues. The CDR3: CASSTMGRQGLYNEQFF. In nucleotides, the CDR3 is TGCGCCAGCAGCACTATGGGACGACAGGGGCTTTACAATGAGCAGTTCTTC. The entire variable domain, with the rest obtained from reference TRBV5-1 and TRBJ2-1, is as follows: KAGVTQTPRYLIKTRGQQVTLSCSPISGHRSVSWYQQTPGQGLQFLFEYFSETQRNKGNFPGRFSGRQFSNSRSEMNVSTLELGDSALYLCASSTMGRQGLYNEQFFGPGTRLTVL.